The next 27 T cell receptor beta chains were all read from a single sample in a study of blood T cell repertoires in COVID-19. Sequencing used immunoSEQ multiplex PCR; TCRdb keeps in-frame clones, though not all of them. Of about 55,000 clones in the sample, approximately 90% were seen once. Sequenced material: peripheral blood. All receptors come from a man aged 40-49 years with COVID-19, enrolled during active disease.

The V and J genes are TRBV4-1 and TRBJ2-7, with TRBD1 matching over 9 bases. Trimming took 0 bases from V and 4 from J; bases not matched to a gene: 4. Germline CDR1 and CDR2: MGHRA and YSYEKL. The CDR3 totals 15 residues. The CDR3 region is CASSQESTGGYEQYF. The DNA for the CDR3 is TGCGCCAGCAGCCAAGAGTCGACAGGGGGATACGAGCAGTACTTC.

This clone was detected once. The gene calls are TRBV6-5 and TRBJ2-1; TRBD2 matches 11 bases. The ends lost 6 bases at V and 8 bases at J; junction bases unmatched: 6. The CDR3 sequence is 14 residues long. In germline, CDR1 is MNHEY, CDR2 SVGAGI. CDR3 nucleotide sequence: TGTGCCAGCAGGGCAACTAGCGGGAGCCATGAGCAGTTCTTC. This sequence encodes CASRATSGSHEQFF.

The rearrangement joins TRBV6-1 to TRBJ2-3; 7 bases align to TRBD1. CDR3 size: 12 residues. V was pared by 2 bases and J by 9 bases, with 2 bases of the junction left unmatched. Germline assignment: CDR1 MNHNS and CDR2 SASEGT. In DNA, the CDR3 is TGTGCCAGCAGTGAAAGGGGGCGAACGCAGTATTTT. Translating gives CASSERGRTQYF.

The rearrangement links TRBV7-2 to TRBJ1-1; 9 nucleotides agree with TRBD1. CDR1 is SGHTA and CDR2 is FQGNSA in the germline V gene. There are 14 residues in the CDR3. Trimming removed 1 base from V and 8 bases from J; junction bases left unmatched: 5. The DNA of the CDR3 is TGTGCCAGCAGCTTAGGGGTGGGGACAGGGGAAGCTTTCTTT. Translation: CASSLGVGTGEAFF.

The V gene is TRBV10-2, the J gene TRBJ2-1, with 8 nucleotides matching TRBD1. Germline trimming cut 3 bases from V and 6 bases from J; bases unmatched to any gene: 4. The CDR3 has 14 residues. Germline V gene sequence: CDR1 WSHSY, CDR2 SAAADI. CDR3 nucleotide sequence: TGCGCCAGCAGTGAATTTACAGGGGGCAATGAGCAGTTCTTC. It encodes CASSEFTGGNEQFF.

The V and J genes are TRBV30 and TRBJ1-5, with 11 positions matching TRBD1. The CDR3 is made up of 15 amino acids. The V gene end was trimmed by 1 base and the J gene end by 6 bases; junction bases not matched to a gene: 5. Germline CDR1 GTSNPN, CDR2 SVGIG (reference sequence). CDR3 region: CAWSAGTGGVQPQHF. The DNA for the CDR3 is TGTGCCTGGAGTGCGGGGACAGGGGGTGTTCAGCCCCAGCATTTT.

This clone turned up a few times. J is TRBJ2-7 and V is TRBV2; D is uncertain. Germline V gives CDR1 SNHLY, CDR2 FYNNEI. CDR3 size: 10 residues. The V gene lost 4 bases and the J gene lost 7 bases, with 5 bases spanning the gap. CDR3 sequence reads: CASSVREQYF. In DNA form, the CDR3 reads TGTGCCAGCAGTGTGAGAGAGCAGTACTTC.

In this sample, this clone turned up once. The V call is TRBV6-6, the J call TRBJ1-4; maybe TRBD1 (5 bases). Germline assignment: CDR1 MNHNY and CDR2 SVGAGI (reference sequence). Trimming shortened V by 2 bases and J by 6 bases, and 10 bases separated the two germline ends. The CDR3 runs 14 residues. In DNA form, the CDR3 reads TGTGCCAGCAGTTACGGGGGGGGTGATGAAAAACTGTTTTTT. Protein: CASSYGGGDEKLFF.

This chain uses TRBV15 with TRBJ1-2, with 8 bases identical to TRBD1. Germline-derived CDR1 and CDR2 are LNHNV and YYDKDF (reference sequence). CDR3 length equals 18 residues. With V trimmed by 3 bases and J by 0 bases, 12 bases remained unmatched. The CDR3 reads CATSRGWTGMKSNYGYTF. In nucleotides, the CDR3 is TGTGCCACCAGCAGGGGTTGGACAGGGATGAAGTCTAACTATGGCTACACCTTC. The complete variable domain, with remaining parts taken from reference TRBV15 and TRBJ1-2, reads DAMVIQNPRYQVTQFGKPVTLSCSQTLNHNVMYWYQQKSSQAPKLLFHYYDKDFNNEADTPDNFQSRRPNTSFCFLDIRSPGLGDTAMYLCATSRGWTGMKSNYGYTFGSGTRLTVV.

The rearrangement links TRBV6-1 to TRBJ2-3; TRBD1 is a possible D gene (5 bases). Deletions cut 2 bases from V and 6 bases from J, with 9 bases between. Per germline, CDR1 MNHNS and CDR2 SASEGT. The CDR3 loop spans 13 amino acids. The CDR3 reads CASSEMDTDTQYF. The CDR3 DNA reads TGTGCCAGCAGTGAAATGGACACGGATACGCAGTATTTT.

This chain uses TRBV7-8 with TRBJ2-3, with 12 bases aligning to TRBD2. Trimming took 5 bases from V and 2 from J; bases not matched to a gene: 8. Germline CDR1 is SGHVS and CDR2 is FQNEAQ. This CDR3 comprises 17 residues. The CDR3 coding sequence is TGTGCCAGCAGCCACCGGACTAGCGGGGCCATCACAGATACGCAGTATTTT. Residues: CASSHRTSGAITDTQYF. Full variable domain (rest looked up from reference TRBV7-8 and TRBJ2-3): GAGVSQSPRYKVAKRGQDVALRCDPISGHVSLFWYQQALGQGPEFLTYFQNEAQLDKSGLPSDRFFAERPEGSVSTLKIQRTQQEDSAVYLCASSHRTSGAITDTQYFGPGTRLTVL.

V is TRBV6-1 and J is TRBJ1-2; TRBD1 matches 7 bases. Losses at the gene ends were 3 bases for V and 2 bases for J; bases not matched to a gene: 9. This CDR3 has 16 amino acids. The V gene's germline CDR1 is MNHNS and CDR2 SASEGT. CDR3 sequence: CASSEREGAWNYGYTF. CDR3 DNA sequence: TGTGCCAGCAGTGAGCGGGAGGGGGCGTGGAACTATGGCTACACCTTC.

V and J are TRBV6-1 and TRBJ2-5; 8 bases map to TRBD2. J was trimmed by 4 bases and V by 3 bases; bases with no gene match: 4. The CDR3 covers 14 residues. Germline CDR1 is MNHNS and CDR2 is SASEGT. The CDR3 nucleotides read TGTGCCAGCAGTGATACGGGGGGGGGAGAGACCCAGTACTTC. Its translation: CASSDTGGGETQYF.

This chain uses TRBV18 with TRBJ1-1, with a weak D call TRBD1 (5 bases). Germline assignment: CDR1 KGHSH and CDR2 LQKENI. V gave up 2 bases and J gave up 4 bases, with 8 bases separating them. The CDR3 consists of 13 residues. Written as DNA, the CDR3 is TGTGCCAGCTCACCAACCGGGGGCACTGAAGCTTTCTTT. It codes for CASSPTGGTEAFF.

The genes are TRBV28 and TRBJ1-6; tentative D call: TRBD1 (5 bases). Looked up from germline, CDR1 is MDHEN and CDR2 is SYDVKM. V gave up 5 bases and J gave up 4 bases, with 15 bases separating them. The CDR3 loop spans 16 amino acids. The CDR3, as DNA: TGTGCCAGCAGTCCGGGGGGTCGGGGATATAATTCACCCCTCCACTTT. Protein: CASSPGGRGYNSPLHF.

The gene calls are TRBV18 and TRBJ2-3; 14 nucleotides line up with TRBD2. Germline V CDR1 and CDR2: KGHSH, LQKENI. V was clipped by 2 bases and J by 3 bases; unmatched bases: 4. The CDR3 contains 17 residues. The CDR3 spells CASSPGTSGRGTDTQYF. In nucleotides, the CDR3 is TGTGCCAGCTCACCAGGGACTAGCGGGAGAGGGACAGATACGCAGTATTTT.

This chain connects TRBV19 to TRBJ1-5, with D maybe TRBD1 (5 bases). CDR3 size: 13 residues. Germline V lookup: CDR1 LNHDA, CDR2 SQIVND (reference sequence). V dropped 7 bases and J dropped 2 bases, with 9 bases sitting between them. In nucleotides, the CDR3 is TGTGCCAGTACTCCGGGGGGCAATCAGCCCCAGCATTTT. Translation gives CASTPGGNQPQHF. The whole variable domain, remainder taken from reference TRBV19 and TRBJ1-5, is DGGITQSPKYLFRKEGQNVTLSCEQNLNHDAMYWYRQDPGQGLRLIYYSQIVNDFQKGDIAEGYSVSREKKESFPLTVTSAQKNPTAFYLCASTPGGNQPQHFGDGTRLSIL.

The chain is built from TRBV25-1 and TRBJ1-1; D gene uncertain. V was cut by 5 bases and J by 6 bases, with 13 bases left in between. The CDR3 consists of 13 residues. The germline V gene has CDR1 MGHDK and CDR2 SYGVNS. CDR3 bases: TGTGCCAGCAGTTGGACGGAGGGAGCTGAAGCTTTCTTT. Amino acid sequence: CASSWTEGAEAFF.

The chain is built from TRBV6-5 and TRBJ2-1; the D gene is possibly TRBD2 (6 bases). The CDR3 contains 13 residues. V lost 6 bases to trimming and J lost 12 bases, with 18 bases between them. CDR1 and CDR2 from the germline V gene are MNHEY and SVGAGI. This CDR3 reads CASRVEWRDGQFF. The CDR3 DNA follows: TGTGCCAGCAGAGTAGAGTGGAGGGATGGGCAGTTCTTC.

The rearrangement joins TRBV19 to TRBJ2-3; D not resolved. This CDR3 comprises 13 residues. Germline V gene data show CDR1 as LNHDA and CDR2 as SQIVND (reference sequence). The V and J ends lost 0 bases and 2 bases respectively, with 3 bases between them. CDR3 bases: TGTGCCAGTAGTATAGACTTCACAGATACGCAGTATTTT. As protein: CASSIDFTDTQYF. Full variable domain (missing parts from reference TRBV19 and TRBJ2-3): DGGITQSPKYLFRKEGQNVTLSCEQNLNHDAMYWYRQDPGQGLRLIYYSQIVNDFQKGDIAEGYSVSREKKESFPLTVTSAQKNPTAFYLCASSIDFTDTQYFGPGTRLTVL.

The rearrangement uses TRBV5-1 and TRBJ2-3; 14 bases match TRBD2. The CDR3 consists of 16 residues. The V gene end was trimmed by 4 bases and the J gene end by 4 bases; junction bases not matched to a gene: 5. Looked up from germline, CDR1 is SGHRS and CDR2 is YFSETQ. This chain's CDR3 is CASSTGTSGSSDTQYF. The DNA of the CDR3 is TGCGCCAGCAGCACAGGGACTAGCGGGAGCTCAGATACGCAGTATTTT.

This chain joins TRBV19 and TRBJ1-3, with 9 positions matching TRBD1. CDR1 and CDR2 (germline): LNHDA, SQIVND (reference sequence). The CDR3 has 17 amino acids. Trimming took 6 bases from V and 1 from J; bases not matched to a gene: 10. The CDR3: CASRTGPGTGSGNTIYF. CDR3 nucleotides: TGTGCCAGTAGAACCGGTCCCGGGACAGGGTCTGGAAACACCATATATTTT.

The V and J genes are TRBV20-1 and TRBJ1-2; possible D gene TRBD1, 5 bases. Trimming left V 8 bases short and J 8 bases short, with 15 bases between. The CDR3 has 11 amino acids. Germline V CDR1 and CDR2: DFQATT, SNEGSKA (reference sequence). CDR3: CSSPRGGGYTF. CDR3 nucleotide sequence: TGCAGTAGCCCCCGGGGGGGAGGCTACACCTTC.

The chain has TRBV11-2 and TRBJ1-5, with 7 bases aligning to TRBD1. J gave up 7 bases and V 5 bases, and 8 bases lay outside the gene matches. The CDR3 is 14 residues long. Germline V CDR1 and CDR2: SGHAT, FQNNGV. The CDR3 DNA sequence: TGTGCCAGCAGCCCACAGGGGACGGGCCAGCCCCAGCATTTT. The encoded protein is CASSPQGTGQPQHF.

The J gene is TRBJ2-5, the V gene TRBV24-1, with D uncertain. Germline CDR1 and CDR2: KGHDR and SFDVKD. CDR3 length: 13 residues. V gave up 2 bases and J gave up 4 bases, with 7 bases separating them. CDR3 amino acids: CATSDSGGETQYF. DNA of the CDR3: TGTGCCACCAGTGATTCGGGTGGAGAGACCCAGTACTTC.

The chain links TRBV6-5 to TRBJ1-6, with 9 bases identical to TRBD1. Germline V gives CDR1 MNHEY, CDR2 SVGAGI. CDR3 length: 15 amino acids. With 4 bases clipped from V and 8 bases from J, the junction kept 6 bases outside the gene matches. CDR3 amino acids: CASSWGTGIHSPLHF. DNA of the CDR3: TGTGCCAGCAGTTGGGGGACAGGGATTCATTCACCCCTCCACTTT.

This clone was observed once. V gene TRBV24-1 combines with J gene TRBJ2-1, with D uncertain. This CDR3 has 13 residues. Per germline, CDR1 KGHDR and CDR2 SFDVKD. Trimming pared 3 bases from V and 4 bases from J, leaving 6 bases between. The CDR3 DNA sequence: TGTGCCACCAGTGATCCCCTATACAATGAGCAGTTCTTC. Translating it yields CATSDPLYNEQFF.